These 26 T cell receptor beta chains were sequenced from one sample in a study of T cells in Graves' hyperthyroidism and ophthalmopathy. RNA transcripts were the template for amplifying TCR beta CDR3 regions. Initially, a first-round RT-PCR of the TCR CDR3 employed the HTBI primer set. TCRdb recomputed calls from the multiplex PCR reads with MiXCR, one row per CDR3 protein. The sample consists of 350,000 to 400,000 distinct CDR3 sequences, 19% of them appearing once. The sequenced material came from blood. Source of these receptors: a woman younger than 30 with Graves' hyperthyroidism.

The V gene is TRBV6-2 or TRBV6-3, the J gene TRBJ1-1; D gene unclear. CDR1 and CDR2 from the germline V gene are MNHEY and SVGEGT. Trimming pared 7 bases from V and 2 bases from J, leaving 11 bases between. The CDR3 runs to 13 residues. As DNA, the CDR3 is TGTGCCAGCAACGCGGTGGATAACACTGAAGCTTTCTTT. Its protein is CASNAVDNTEAFF.

This clonotype occurred many times. The chain joins TRBV6-1 to TRBJ1-1; D remains unclear. Trimming shortened V by 6 bases and J by 5 bases, and 13 bases separated the two germline ends. This CDR3 region has 13 residues. Germline CDR1 and CDR2: MNHNS and SASEGT. The CDR3 reads CASRPRVATEAFF. CDR3 DNA sequence: TGTGCCAGCAGACCAAGGGTCGCGACTGAAGCTTTCTTT.

This clonotype has a count of ten or more. The rearrangement uses TRBV12-3 or TRBV12-4 and TRBJ2-5; the match to TRBD1 covers 9 bases. The CDR3 is made up of 14 amino acids. V lost 5 bases, J lost 4 bases, and 5 bases stayed unmatched. Here the CDR3 DNA reads TGTGCCAGCAGTCGGACAGGGGCTCGAGAGACCCAGTACTTC. Protein sequence: CASSRTGARETQYF.

The rearrangement uses TRBV30 and TRBJ1-2; D remains ambiguous. The CDR3 sequence is 11 residues long. V lost 1 base to trimming and J lost 8 bases, with 8 bases between them. CDR1 is GTSNPN and CDR2 is SVGIG in the germline V gene (reference sequence). The CDR3 DNA follows: TGTGCCTGGAGTGGTTCCAGGGGCTACACCTTC. Encoded protein: CAWSGSRGYTF.

This clonotype was detected a few times. The chain has TRBV7-2 and TRBJ1-1, with D perhaps TRBD1 (6 bases). The germline V gene encodes CDR1 SGHTA and CDR2 FQGNSA. Trimming cost V 0 bases and J 0 bases, with 20 bases left between them. This CDR3 comprises 19 residues. The CDR3 coding sequence is TGTGCCAGCAGCTTAGCGGTACAGGGAAGGCGGCGAATGAACACTGAAGCTTTCTTT. This codes for CASSLAVQGRRRMNTEAFF.

This clonotype was counted ten times or more. The chain recombines TRBV24-1 with TRBJ2-4, with D possibly matching TRBD1 (6 bases). Germline CDR1 reads KGHDR; CDR2 reads SFDVKD. Trimming cost V 10 bases and J 1 base, with 19 bases left between them. The CDR3 covers 16 residues. CDR3 in amino acids: CATGVQGRAAKNIQYF. In DNA, the CDR3 is TGTGCCACGGGGGTACAGGGTCGGGCGGCCAAAAACATTCAGTACTTC.

The V and J genes are TRBV6-1 and TRBJ2-2, with a tentative D call TRBD1 (6 bases). Germline assignment: CDR1 MNHNS and CDR2 SASEGT. CDR3 length equals 15 residues. Trimming removed 6 bases at V and 1 base at J, with 12 bases between. The CDR3 DNA follows: TGTGCCAGCAGGGTCTCGACAGGGAACACCGGGGAGCTGTTTTTT. It yields the protein CASRVSTGNTGELFF.

About this clonotype: Being one base from a much bigger clone, this may be a read error. The genes are TRBV5-1 and TRBJ1-1; tentatively, D is TRBD1 (5 bases). This CDR3 spans 13 amino acids. CDR1 is SGHRS, CDR2 YFSETQ, per germline. Trimming removed 4 bases at V and 5 bases at J, with 12 bases between. The CDR3 region is CASSPTAKTEAFF. The DNA for the CDR3 is TGCGCCAGCAGCCCGACAGCGAAGACTGAAGCTTTCTTT.

This clonotype has at least ten counts. This sequence joins TRBV30 and TRBJ1-5; a weak D match, TRBD1 (5 bases). Germline-derived CDR1 and CDR2 are GTSNPN and SVGIG (reference sequence). The CDR3 is 14 amino acids. Trimming cost V 3 bases and J 7 bases, with 16 bases left between them. The CDR3 bases are TGTGCCTGGAGCGAGGGGCGGGGGAGGCAGCCCCAGCATTTT. This codes for CAWSEGRGRQPQHF. The whole variable domain, filled in from reference TRBV30 and TRBJ1-5, reads SQTIHQWPATLVQPVGSPLSLECTVEGTSNPNLYWYRQAAGRGLQLLFYSVGIGQISSEVPQNLSASRPQDRQFILSSKKLLLSDSGFYLCAWSEGRGRQPQHFGDGTRLSIL.

This clonotype was counted ten times or more. Compared with germline, one end of the junction differs, possibly owing to a read error. V usage is TRBV7-7 and J usage is TRBJ2-5; 7 bases fit TRBD2. The CDR3 is made up of 17 amino acids. The germline gives CDR1 SSHAT, CDR2 FNYEAQ (reference sequence). DNA for the CDR3: TGTGCTAGCAGCCAGACTAAGGCTAGCGGCGGCCCAGAGACCCAGTACTTC. The encoded protein is CASSQTKASGGPETQYF.

Points on this clonotype: Its ends do not fully match the called genes, so a read error is possible. CDR3 nucleotide sequence: TGTGCCAGCAGCACAGGGCTGGAGAACACTGAAGCTTCCTTT. Protein: CASSTGLENTEASF. This chain links TRBV6-1 with TRBJ1-1; maybe TRBD1 (6 bases). The CDR3 length is 14 residues. Germline CDR1 MNHNS, CDR2 SASEGT.

V and J are TRBV12-3 or TRBV12-4 and TRBJ2-5; no clear D gene. The V end lost 5 bases, the J end lost 8 bases, and 18 bases lay between the germline ends. The CDR3 consists of 14 residues. CDR3 sequence (DNA): TGTGCCAGCAGTCTTTCAAATCCTCCGTTCACCCAGTACTTC. Encoded protein: CASSLSNPPFTQYF.

The gene calls are TRBV28 and TRBJ2-5; D remains ambiguous. Between the trimmed V and J ends, which lost 8 bases and 6 bases, there was a span of 10 bases. The CDR3 loop spans 11 amino acids. Looked up from germline, CDR1 is MDHEN and CDR2 is SYDVKM. The CDR3 bases are TGTGCCAGCCCGCACGGAAAGACCCAGTACTTC. Translation: CASPHGKTQYF.

In regard to this clonotype: Being one base from a much bigger clone, this may be a read error. The rearrangement joins TRBV18 to TRBJ1-1; D not certain. This CDR3 is 14 amino acids long. Per germline, CDR1 KGHSH and CDR2 LQKENI. The CDR3, as DNA: TGTGCCAGCTCACCTCGGCCGTATAACACTGAAGCTTGCTTT. Translating gives CASSPRPYNTEACF. Full variable domain (rest looked up from reference TRBV18 and TRBJ1-1): NAGVMQNPRHLVRRRGQEARLRCSPMKGHSHVYWYRQLPEEGLKFMVYLQKENIIDESGMPKERFSAEFPKEGPSILRIQQVVRGDSAAYFCASSPRPYNTEACFGQGTRLTVV.

The CDR3 DNA follows: TGTGCCAGCAGTTCCCATATGACGAACACCGGGGAGCTGTTTTTT. Protein product: CASSSHMTNTGELFF. V usage is TRBV6-5 and J usage is TRBJ2-2; D uncertain. With 4 bases removed from V and 0 bases from J, the gap between germline ends came to 9 bases. The CDR3 totals 15 residues. Germline V gives CDR1 MNHEY, CDR2 SVGAGI.

This clonotype has at least ten counts. The rearrangement uses TRBV28 and TRBJ2-2; 10 bases are shared with TRBD2. Germline values: CDR1 MDHEN, CDR2 SYDVKM. V dropped 3 bases and J dropped 4; count of bases not matched to a gene: 5. CDR3 length: 16 amino acids. Here the CDR3 reads CASSLGAGGPTGELFF. CDR3 nucleotides: TGTGCCAGCAGTTTGGGAGCGGGGGGGCCCACCGGGGAGCTGTTTTTT.

This clonotype came up many times. The chain recombines TRBV12-3 or TRBV12-4 with TRBJ2-5, with TRBD2 matching 8 bases. The CDR3 length is 14 residues. Trimming removed 3 bases from V and 5 bases from J; junction bases left unmatched: 5. The CDR3 bases are TGTGCCAGCAGTTTCGGGAGGGGGTTGGAGACCCAGTACTTC. It specifies CASSFGRGLETQYF.

The sample holds many counts of this clonotype. The chain uses TRBV13 and TRBJ2-5, with TRBD1 identical over 9 bases. Germline V lookup: CDR1 PRHDT, CDR2 FYEKMQ (reference sequence). After removal of 6 bases from V and 5 bases from J, the junction contained 7 bases not matched to a gene. This CDR3 contains 14 residues. The CDR3 DNA follows: TGTGCCAGCAGTACTGGAGGACAGGGGGAGACCCAGTACTTC. Protein sequence: CASSTGGQGETQYF.

This clonotype was seen at least ten times. The V gene is TRBV12-3 or TRBV12-4, the J gene TRBJ1-5, with D possibly matching TRBD1 (6 bases). V was clipped by 7 bases and J by 7 bases, with 14 bases between them. The CDR3 loop spans 13 amino acids. The DNA for the CDR3 is TGTGCCAGCAATTCCGGGGGCGGGCAGCCCCAGCATTTT. This encodes CASNSGGGQPQHF.

This clonotype occurred many times. The genes are TRBV6-5 and TRBJ1-5; unclear D gene. CDR1 is MNHEY, CDR2 SVGAGI, per germline. This CDR3 spans 11 amino acids. The V gene lost 6 bases and the J gene lost 4 bases, with 4 bases spanning the gap. CDR3 sequence (DNA): TGTGCCAGCAGAAGTAATCAGCCCCAGCATTTT. It translates to CASRSNQPQHF.

This clonotype was detected ten times or more. The DNA of the CDR3 is TGTGCCAGCAGCACCTGGGGACAGGGGGAGACCCAGTACTTC. It encodes CASSTWGQGETQYF. The chain joins TRBV13 to TRBJ2-5, with 10 bases aligning to TRBD1. With 5 bases clipped from V and 5 bases from J, the junction kept 5 bases outside the gene matches. CDR1 is PRHDT, CDR2 FYEKMQ, per germline (reference sequence). CDR3 length equals 14 residues. The variable domain in full, completed from reference TRBV13 and TRBJ2-5, reads AAGVIQSPRHLIKEKRETATLKCYPIPRHDTVYWYQQGPGQDPQFLISFYEKMQSDKGSIPDRFSAQQFSDYHSELNMSSLELGDSALYFCASSTWGQGETQYFGPGTRLLVL.

Ten or more counts support this clonotype. J is TRBJ2-7 and V is TRBV28; the D gene is possibly TRBD2 (7 bases). The CDR3 contains 15 residues. Germline V gives CDR1 MDHEN, CDR2 SYDVKM. Deletions cut 8 bases from V and 5 bases from J, with 22 bases between. CDR3 sequence reads: CASSSGGQSPDEQYF. CDR3 sequence (DNA): TGTGCCAGCTCCTCGGGAGGACAGTCCCCGGACGAGCAGTACTTC.

A remark on this clonotype: A much bigger clone sits one base away, suggesting this may be a read error. V gene TRBV13 combines with J gene TRBJ2-5; TRBD2 matches at 8 bases. Looked up from germline, CDR1 is PRHDT and CDR2 is FYEKMQ (reference sequence). The CDR3 is made up of 14 amino acids. CDR3 sequence reads: CASSSTSGQRTKYF. The CDR3 nucleotides are TGTGCCAGCAGCTCTACTAGCGGTCAACGGACCAAGTACTTC.

The chain combines TRBV9 with TRBJ2-2; the D gene is possibly TRBD2 (5 bases). The germline CDR1 and CDR2 sequences are SGDLS and YYNGEE. Trimming left V 3 bases short and J 5 bases short, with 11 bases between. This CDR3 spans 14 amino acids. The CDR3 region has the DNA TGTGCCAGCAGCGGGAGGAGAGGGACCGGGGAGCTGTTTTTT. It translates to CASSGRRGTGELFF.

Only a few counts were recorded for this clonotype. This sequence joins TRBV6-5 and TRBJ1-1, with D possibly TRBD1 on 6 matching bases. The CDR3 is made up of 15 amino acids. Germline assignment: CDR1 MNHEY and CDR2 SVGAGI. The V and J ends lost 2 bases and 6 bases respectively, with 16 bases between them. This chain's CDR3 is CASSYRGGGRPEAFF. For the CDR3, the DNA is TGTGCCAGCAGTTACAGGGGAGGGGGACGCCCTGAAGCTTTCTTT.

CDR3 DNA: TGTGCCAGCAGTTTATATGGGGCGGGGGGAACTTTCGGGGAGCTGTTTTTT. Translated, it gives CASSLYGAGGTFGELFF. This chain links TRBV27 with TRBJ2-2, with 8 nucleotides matching TRBD2. V dropped 1 base and J dropped 7; count of bases not matched to a gene: 11. The germline V gene encodes CDR1 MNHEY and CDR2 SMNVEV (reference sequence). The CDR3 is made up of 17 amino acids.